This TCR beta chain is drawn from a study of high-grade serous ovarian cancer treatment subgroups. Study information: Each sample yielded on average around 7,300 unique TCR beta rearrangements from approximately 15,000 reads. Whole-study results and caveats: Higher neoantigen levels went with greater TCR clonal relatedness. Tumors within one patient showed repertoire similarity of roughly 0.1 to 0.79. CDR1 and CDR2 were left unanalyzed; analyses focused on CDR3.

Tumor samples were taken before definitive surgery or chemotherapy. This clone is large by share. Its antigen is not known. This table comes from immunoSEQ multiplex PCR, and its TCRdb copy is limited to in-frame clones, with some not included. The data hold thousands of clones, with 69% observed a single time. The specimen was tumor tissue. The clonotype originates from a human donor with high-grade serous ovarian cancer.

This CDR3 is CASSVGYGEAFF. Written as DNA, the CDR3 is TGTGCCAGCAGCGTCGGTTACGGCGAAGCTTTCTTT. The gene calls are TRBV9 and TRBJ1-1; unclear D gene. CDR3 length equals 12 residues. Germline lookup yields CDR1 SGDLS and CDR2 YYNGEE. V was pared by 2 bases and J by 8 bases, with 10 bases between.